The source of this T cell receptor beta chain is a study of T cells in Graves' hyperthyroidism and ophthalmopathy. This clonotype was picked up a small number of times. The V end lost 0 bases, the J end lost 4 bases, and 12 bases lay between the germline ends. CDR3 length equals 15 residues. The germline CDR1 and CDR2 sequences are SGHRS and YFSETQ. Amplified TCR beta CDR3 regions derived from RNA transcripts. With the HTBI primer set, the TCR CDR3 went through a first round of RT-PCR. Each CDR3 protein is one row after TCRdb ran MiXCR on the multiplex PCR reads. Found here are about 640,000 distinct CDR3 sequences, roughly 20% of them singletons; the top ten hold roughly a third.

The rearrangement links TRBV5-1 to TRBJ2-3, with a tentative D call TRBD2 (6 bases). The specimen was blood. The origin of this receptor is a man aged 25 to 40 with Graves' ophthalmopathy. CDR3: CASSLDGSQSDTQYF. CDR3 sequence (DNA): TGCGCCAGCAGCTTGGACGGGAGTCAGTCAGATACGCAGTATTTT.